These 10 T cell receptor beta chains were sequenced from one sample in a study of cytomegalovirus exposure and HLA in healthy donors. The PCR employed 60 Vbeta primers together with 13 Jbeta primers. TCRdb's table, derived via immunoSEQ multiplex PCR, lists solely in-frame clones and lacks some. The sample records 200,000 to 250,000 clones, roughly 91% being singletons. Material: PBMCs. The receptors were sampled from a woman between 18 and 29 years old in good health and CMV-seronegative.

The gene calls are TRBV9 and TRBJ2-1; the match to TRBD2 covers 8 bases. Per germline, CDR1 SGDLS and CDR2 YYNGEE. The CDR3 totals 14 residues. Trimming removed 0 bases from V and 6 bases from J; junction bases left unmatched: 2. The CDR3 reads CASSVGRGGNEQFF. The CDR3 DNA is TGTGCCAGCAGCGTAGGACGGGGGGGCAATGAGCAGTTCTTC.

This chain links TRBV7-7 with TRBJ2-7, with 7 bases lining up with TRBD1. V dropped 5 bases and J dropped 4; count of bases not matched to a gene: 8. Germline loops: CDR1 SSHAT, CDR2 FNYEAQ (reference sequence). This CDR3 has 14 amino acids. CDR3 nucleotide sequence: TGTGCCAGCAGCACCTGGGACAGACCGTACGAGCAGTACTTC. It yields the protein CASSTWDRPYEQYF.

In its sample, this clone was seen once. The junction and the germline gene differ at one end; a read error may be behind it. The rearrangement links TRBV10-3 to TRBJ2-2; tentative D call: TRBD2 (6 bases). Germline V gene lookup returns CDR1 ENHRY and CDR2 SYGVKD. CDR3 length: 15 residues. The chain's CDR3 is CAISETGTQTGEPFF. The CDR3 nucleotides are TGTGCCATCAGTGAGACTGGGACTCAAACCGGGGAGCCGTTTTTT.

The chain has TRBV20-1 and TRBJ1-2, with 10 bases matching TRBD1. CDR3 length: 11 amino acids. Germline assignment: CDR1 DFQATT and CDR2 SNEGSKA (reference sequence). With 1 base clipped from V and 13 bases from J, the junction kept 3 bases outside the gene matches. The CDR3 protein is CSARVDRGPTF. For the CDR3, the DNA is TGCAGTGCTAGAGTCGACAGGGGGCCCACCTTC.

V is TRBV10-1 and J is TRBJ2-1; maybe TRBD2 (5 bases). Germline values: CDR1 WNHNN, CDR2 SYGVQD (reference sequence). V lost 5 bases to trimming and J lost 1 base, with 12 bases between them. This CDR3 is built from 15 residues. CDR3 bases: TGCGCCAGCAGTCAGACCGGGAAATCCTACAATGAGCAGTTCTTC. It yields the protein CASSQTGKSYNEQFF.

The V and J genes are TRBV7-2 and TRBJ2-7; D is possibly TRBD2 (6 bases). V was cut by 2 bases and J by 2 bases, with 16 bases left in between. Germline CDR1 and CDR2: SGHTA and FQGNSA. This CDR3 is 16 amino acids long. The CDR3 bases are TGTGCCAGCAGCTTAATTAGGAGGGAGGAGGCCTACGAGCAGTACTTC. Its translation: CASSLIRREEAYEQYF.

J is TRBJ2-7 and V is TRBV6-6; unclear D gene. The germline V gene encodes CDR1 MNHNY and CDR2 SVGAGI (reference sequence). The CDR3 contains 16 residues. Trimming cost V 7 bases and J 4 bases, with 23 bases left between them. CDR3 sequence (DNA): TGTGCCAGCAAAGTTACAGAGTTGGCAGGCAGTTACGAGCAGTACTTC. Its translation is CASKVTELAGSYEQYF.

The V gene is TRBV27, the J gene TRBJ1-2; D gene unclear. Trimming left V 4 bases short and J 5 bases short, with 20 bases between. Germline V lookup: CDR1 MNHEY, CDR2 SMNVEV (reference sequence). The CDR3 sequence is 16 residues long. Written as DNA, the CDR3 is TGTGCCAGCAGTTCCCCGGCGGGCACTAGGCCTTATGGCTACACCTTC. This translates into CASSSPAGTRPYGYTF.

The chain carries TRBV4-3 and TRBJ2-3; perhaps TRBD2 as D (5 bases). Trimming cost V 1 base and J 0 bases, with 5 bases left between them. The CDR3 has 14 amino acids. Germline lookup yields CDR1 LGHNA and CDR2 YSLEER. CDR3 nucleotide sequence: TGCGCCAGCAGCCAAGGACTAAGCACAGATACGCAGTATTTT. Residues: CASSQGLSTDTQYF.

The rearrangement links TRBV4-3 to TRBJ1-6, with 7 positions matching TRBD1. The CDR3 totals 15 residues. The junction had 7 bases not matched to a gene; V was cut back by 4 bases and J by 7 bases. The germline CDR1 and CDR2 sequences are LGHNA and YSLEER. This CDR3 is CASSRDRAGNSPLHF. In nucleotides, the CDR3 is TGCGCCAGCAGCCGAGACAGGGCTGGGAATTCACCCCTCCACTTT.